This T cell receptor (beta chain) was sequenced for a study of blood T cells in healthy people across ages (dated by TCRdb to about 2015). With respect to the entire study: In model experiments, template switching captured about one uniquely barcoded TCR beta cDNA molecule for every two T cells. Age-related changes in TCR beta repertoire diversity were measured in the study by deep sequencing normalized with unique cDNA molecular identifiers. Four age groups were formed from the donors: young (average approximately 15 years), middle-aged (approximately 41), aged (more than 55) and long-lived (82). To avoid experimental bias, donors of different ages were spread randomly across the sequencing lanes. Two additional independent replicas of 1 million unique cDNA reads from the same blood draw were analyzed for two donors (one aged 18 to 30 and one aged 80 or older).

V trim: 6 bases; J trim: 8 bases; unmatched bases: 7. The germline V gene (reference sequence) specifies DFQATT as CDR1 and SNEGSKA as CDR2. From the cysteine through the phenylalanine, the CDR3 covers 14 amino acids. Only the CDR3 DNA is retained, 42 bases long and in frame from the first base. Study-wide conclusions, independent of this receptor: Because the CMV infection status of the donors was unknown, age-related changes in expanded clonotypes may potentially have been confounded. Conclusive comparison of naive and antigen-experienced compartments was prevented by the profiling of bulk unsorted PBMCs. Observed TCR beta diversity per million T cells fell roughly linearly with age, and a significant reduction was already apparent by age about 38. Compared with the aged group, the long-lived group had more naive CD4+ T cells, fewer expanded clones and increased TCR diversity, suggesting age selection. Total diversity estimates from one million sequenced T cells were considered lower bounds and underestimates. The percentage of naive T cells measured by flow cytometry correlated strongly with observed TCR beta diversity.

The library was obtained by 5' RACE. The sequencer was an Illumina HiSeq 2500. A second PCR of about 7 to 12 cycles was run with a J-beta primer mix and a sample-barcoded 5' primer. A template-switch 5' adaptor carrying 12 random nucleotides introduced a unique molecular identifier onto each TCR beta cDNA molecule. At least 2.5 million CDR3-containing paired-end reads were obtained from each sample. All of the RNA was converted into first-strand cDNA using the Mint cDNA synthesis kit, with a TRBC-specific oligonucleotide serving as the primer. All cDNA was treated with uracil-DNA glycosylase and then went through a first 18-cycle PCR with the universal primers M1SS and BC2_uni_R. As for the original processing: For normalization, 1 million high-quality reads were randomly selected from each sample, with every read carrying a distinct molecular identifier. Instead of being binned into consensus sequences, reads that shared molecular identifiers were thrown out. MiTCR, with a Q25 quality threshold and the strictest error-elimination algorithm, was used for CDR3 identification, clonotype clustering and error correction. A nonparametric unseen species model using Euler transformation provided a lower-bound estimate of total TCR beta diversity. TCRdb handled the public reads itself, with Q25 trimming in fastp and clone calling in MiXCR, and kept productive beta chains. Records with the same CDR3 protein are collapsed into one entry carrying the most frequent genes and DNA. These V and J calls are TCRdb output, not the study's own analysis. This sample holds 850,000 to 1,000,000 distinct CDR3 sequences; under 50% were observed only once. Roughly 12% of the sample rests with the top ten.

Systemically healthy Caucasian individuals from Russia, some 40 in total and aged about 6 to 100 years, were included as donors. Each donor gave about 9.7 milliliters of peripheral blood, drawn into EDTA-treated Vacutainer tubes. Ficoll-Paque density-gradient centrifugation was used to isolate PBMCs, with at least 6.5 million per sample. Total RNA was extracted from PBMCs with Trizol reagent, with at least 5.5 micrograms obtained per sample. The percentages of naive CD45RAhigh/CD27high T cells were determined by flow cytometry on a PBMC aliquot from every donor. This clonotype was counted only a few times. Its target antigen remains unknown. Base qualities were left out, and no much larger clone turns up one base away.

This chain joins TRBV20-1 to TRBJ2-3; TRBD2 lines up with 14 middle nucleotides. This receptor was identified in a man aged 30-40 years in good health. Sequenced: blood. CDR3 reads: CSAGTSGGTGTQYF. The DNA sequence follows: TGCAGTGCCGGGACTAGCGGGGGTACGGGTACGCAGTATTTT.